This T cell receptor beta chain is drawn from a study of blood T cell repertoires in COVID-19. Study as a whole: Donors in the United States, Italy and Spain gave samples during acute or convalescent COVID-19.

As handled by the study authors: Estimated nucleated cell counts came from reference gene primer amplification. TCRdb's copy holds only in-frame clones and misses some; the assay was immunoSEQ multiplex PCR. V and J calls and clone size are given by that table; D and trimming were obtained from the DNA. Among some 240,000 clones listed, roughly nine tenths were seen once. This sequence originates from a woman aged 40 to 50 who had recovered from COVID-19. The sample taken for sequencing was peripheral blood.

The CDR3 coding sequence is TGTGCCGGCTGGACAGTCTCCCGCAATGAGCAGTTCTTC. Translated: CAGWTVSRNEQFF. The J gene is TRBJ2-1, the V gene TRBV27, with a weak D call TRBD1 (6 bases). CDR3 size: 13 residues. V lost 11 bases and J 6 bases, leaving 17 bases between the germline ends. Germline V gene data show CDR1 as MNHEY and CDR2 as SMNVEV (reference sequence).